The rows below give T cell receptor beta chains drawn from one sample of a study of blood T cell repertoires in COVID-19. Data came from immunoSEQ multiplex PCR; TCRdb stores just in-frame clones and leaves some out. The table shows 110,000 to 150,000 clones, with 75% to 90% occurring only once. Material: peripheral blood. These receptors all come from a human donor in a cohort sampled during active COVID-19. Both conserved end residues are part of each CDR3. The D gene is left open where the match is weak. Clone size is not always given. Where it is, it says once, few, many or a class for expanded clones.

d_call,v_call,j_call,clone_size,cdr3_aa,cdr3_nt
.,TRBV5-6,TRBJ1-2,.,CASSLEGRNYGYTF,TGTGCCAGCAGCTTGGAGGGGAGGAACTATGGCTACACCTTC
.,TRBV7-2,TRBJ2-2,once,CASSLALWGERTGELFF,TGTGCCAGCAGCTTAGCGCTTTGGGGGGAGAGAACCGGGGAGCTGTTTTTT
.,TRBV30,TRBJ2-5,.,CAWSLGGVETQYF,TGTGCCTGGAGCCTAGGGGGGGTAGAGACCCAGTACTTC
TRBD1,TRBV23-1,TRBJ1-2,.,CASSQPDRVGGYTF,TGCGCCAGCAGTCAACCTGACAGGGTGGGAGGCTACACCTTC
TRBD2,TRBV11-2,TRBJ2-5,.,CASSLDDLRLAGEETQYF,TGTGCCAGCAGCTTAGACGACCTTCGACTAGCGGGGGAAGAGACCCAGTACTTC
.,TRBV7-2,TRBJ1-5,.,CASSLRGQSNQPQHF,TGTGCCAGCAGCTTAAGGGGACAAAGCAATCAGCCCCAGCATTTT
.,TRBV28,TRBJ1-2,.,CASSRQAGDYGYTF,TGTGCCAGCAGTCGACAGGCGGGGGACTATGGCTACACCTTC
.,TRBV6-2/TRBV6-3,TRBJ2-3,.,CASSSNRVETDTQYF,TGTGCCAGCAGTTCTAACAGGGTCGAAACAGATACGCAGTATTTT
.,TRBV19,TRBJ1-1,once,CASSIPVMNTEAFF,TGTGCCAGTAGTATACCGGTGATGAACACTGAAGCTTTCTTT
.,TRBV9,TRBJ2-2,.,CASSAIAETGELFF,TGTGCCAGCAGCGCCATAGCGGAAACCGGGGAGCTGTTTTTT
.,TRBV21-1,TRBJ1-5,.,CASSKPQGTRQPQHF,TGTGCCAGCAGCAAACCGCAGGGTACGCGGCAGCCCCAGCATTTT
TRBD2,TRBV7-6,TRBJ2-1,.,CASSLQTSGSSYNEQFF,TGTGCCAGCAGCCTCCAGACTAGCGGGAGCTCCTACAATGAGCAGTTCTTC
TRBD2,TRBV29-1,TRBJ2-7,.,CSVRVAGELYEQYF,TGCAGCGTTCGGGTAGCGGGGGAACTTTACGAGCAGTACTTC
TRBD1,TRBV19,TRBJ1-1,.,CASSSRQGAVTEAFF,TGTGCCAGTAGTTCCCGACAGGGGGCCGTGACTGAAGCTTTCTTT
.,TRBV19,TRBJ1-4,.,CASSTTGMDNEKLFF,TGTGCCAGTAGTACGACCGGGATGGATAATGAAAAACTGTTTTTT
.,TRBV7-2,TRBJ2-2,once,CASSLAPAGTGELFF,TGTGCCAGCAGCTTAGCGCCGGCGGGCACCGGGGAGCTGTTTTTT
TRBD1,TRBV19,TRBJ1-2,.,CASSPEMTGGAYGYTF,TGTGCCAGTAGCCCTGAGATGACAGGGGGGGCCTATGGCTACACCTTC
.,TRBV14,TRBJ1-2,few,CASSRGGNYGYTF,TGTGCCAGCAGCCGGGGGGGGAACTATGGCTACACCTTC
.,TRBV21-1,TRBJ1-5,.,CASREGADQPQHF,TGTGCCAGCAGAGAGGGGGCGGATCAGCCCCAGCATTTT
.,TRBV6-5,TRBJ1-1,.,CASSWGRANTEAFF,TGTGCCAGCAGTTGGGGGCGGGCGAACACTGAAGCTTTCTTT
TRBD1,TRBV5-1,TRBJ1-4,.,CASSRGTGDNEKLFF,TGCGCCAGCAGCCGGGGGACAGGAGATAATGAAAAACTGTTTTTT
.,TRBV11-2,TRBJ1-2,.,CASSPGWKGYTF,TGTGCCAGCAGTCCAGGTTGGAAGGGCTACACCTTC
.,TRBV30,TRBJ1-2,once,CAWSVGRGDYGYTF,TGTGCCTGGAGTGTAGGGAGGGGGGATTATGGCTACACCTTC
.,TRBV5-1,TRBJ1-6,few,CASSLEGQYNSPLHF,TGCGCCAGCAGCTTGGAGGGACAATATAATTCACCCCTCCACTTT
.,TRBV10-3,TRBJ1-5,.,CAISEQIDSNQPQHF,TGTGCCATCAGTGAACAGATAGATAGCAATCAGCCCCAGCATTTT
.,TRBV5-8,TRBJ1-2,once,CASSPDSGYYGYTF,TGTGCCAGCAGCCCAGACAGCGGGTACTATGGCTACACCTTC
TRBD2,TRBV7-2,TRBJ2-3,.,CASSVQRGAGLDTQYF,TGTGCCAGCAGCGTTCAGCGGGGGGCAGGGTTAGATACGCAGTATTTT
TRBD2,TRBV5-1,TRBJ2-3,.,CASTRTSGTDTQYF,TGCGCCAGCACCCGGACTAGCGGCACAGATACGCAGTATTTT
.,TRBV10-3,TRBJ1-5,.,CAISESMSRTGNQPQHF,TGTGCCATCAGTGAGTCGATGAGTAGGACAGGCAATCAGCCCCAGCATTTT
.,TRBV20-1,TRBJ1-2,.,CSASQSPGSVGGYTF,TGCAGTGCTAGTCAATCGCCAGGGTCCGTCGGTGGCTACACCTTC